This T cell receptor (beta chain) was recorded in a study of cytotoxic CD8 clonotypes in ibrutinib-treated CLL. Across the whole study: Responses comprised around 24 partial and 2 complete; at median approximately 68 months, approximately 14 remained remitted and some twelve progressed. An average of about 250,000 productive templates and tens of thousands of productive rearrangements was obtained per sample.

Clones were sequenced by immunoSEQ multiplex PCR, and TCRdb holds only the in-frame ones, with some missing. The table records some 100,000 clones, 55% to 75% of them present only once. From germline, CDR1 is MGHRA and CDR2 YSYEKL. The CDR3 totals 17 residues. Trimming left V 1 base short and J 4 bases short, with 16 bases between. The study, taken as a whole, reports: Sampling times, which were not matched between the groups, differed between sustained-remission patients and progressing patients.

To note about this clone: Its target is not known.

The specimen comprised PBMCs, sampled after 24 months of ibrutinib treatment. V and J are TRBV4-1 and TRBJ2-2; D unclear. The sequence was collected from a human donor with chronic lymphocytic leukemia. DNA of the CDR3: TGCGCCAGCAGCCAAGTCGACCTTGGGCTATCCACCGGGGAGCTGTTTTTT. Translation: CASSQVDLGLSTGELFF.